The rows below give T cell receptor beta chains drawn from one sample of a study of shared clonotypes between healthy human individuals. TCRdb keeps only in-frame clones here, not all; method: immunoSEQ multiplex PCR. Here the sample spans around 1.1 million clones, around 78% being singletons. Sequenced material: memory CD4+ T cells from PBMCs. The receptors were gathered from a man aged 18 to 29 in good health. Some clones in this sample may be carry-over from other donors' samples. CDR3s include the opening cysteine and the closing phenylalanine or tryptophan.

>TRBV9
CASSASGRDDEQFF
>TRBV4-2
CASSQDTGIEAEAFF
>TRBV5-1
CASSLSVRGGETQYF
>TRBV30
CAWSVAWEKLFF
>TRBV5-4
CASSLDSGRAHEQYF
>TRBV18
CASSPFGTGPGTSTFF
>TRBV29-1
CSVSHQAGGRGNEQFF
>TRBV5-1
CASSDPSGSDTGELFF
>TRBV5-1
CASSPVGGGPYEQYF
>TRBV5-1
CASSAQAGGSYEQYF
>TRBV7-2
CASSLGSFSTDTQYF
>TRBV6-6
CASSSRLGGQETQYF
>TRBV6-6
CASSYGPGVKQFF
>TRBV11-2
CASSPSWGTSYEQYF
>TRBV21-1
CASSKRRKSYNEQFF